Only one count was recorded for the clone carrying this T cell receptor beta chain. The protocol was immunoSEQ multiplex PCR, while the TCRdb copy is restricted to in-frame clones and leaves out a portion. The profile covers over 65,000 clones, with approximately 86% appearing a single time and approximately 8% taken by the ten largest. These data are taken from a study of OX40 agonist ivuxolimab in advanced cancers. About the research overall: The drug used for patients, ivuxolimab, was an agonistic anti-OX40 (CD134) antibody. With a range of 23 to 79, age averaged about 58 years, and nearly 85% were male.

The V end lost 5 bases, the J end lost 1 base, and 11 bases lay between the germline ends. CDR3 length: 14 residues. CDR1 and CDR2 (germline): SGHRS, YFSETQ. The receptor was isolated from an adult with an advanced solid tumor such as melanoma, head and neck, liver or kidney cancer. The rearrangement joins TRBV5-1 to TRBJ2-3; D perhaps matches TRBD2 (5 bases). The input for sequencing was CD4+ or CD8+ T cells sorted from blood, taken in a trial of the OX40 agonist ivuxolimab. The CDR3 is CASSRESGTDTQYF. The CDR3 DNA sequence: TGCGCCAGCAGTCGGGAAAGCGGCACAGATACGCAGTATTTT. Full variable domain (remainder filled in from reference TRBV5-1 and TRBJ2-3): KAGVTQTPRYLIKTRGQQVTLSCSPISGHRSVSWYQQTPGQGLQFLFEYFSETQRNKGNFPGRFSGRQFSNSRSEMNVSTLELGDSALYLCASSRESGTDTQYFGPGTRLTVL.